This TCR beta chain was captured in a study of vaccination and CD4 T cells after COVID-19. Study at large: There were six male and four female convalescents, and two of them were Hispanic. Median time from COVID diagnosis to post-COVID sampling was roughly 13 weeks (35 to 161).

Described treatment: roughly 11-day PBMC culture with coronavirus spike peptide pools or control peptides (ViraFEST assay). Positive tests by PCR, dated March to December 2020, predated US Alpha, Beta and Delta variants. Cultured CD4+ T-cell DNA underwent Oncomine TCR Beta short-read sequencing. Scientists extracted genomic DNA from CD4+ T cells grown in culture. TCRdb re-derived calls from the PCR reads in MiXCR, one entry per CDR3 protein. The table includes some 20,000 distinct CDR3 sequences, about 32% detected once. The germline gives CDR1 SGHNT, CDR2 YYREEE (reference sequence). The trim removed 2 bases at V and 4 bases at J, leaving 5 bases unmatched. The CDR3 loop spans 14 amino acids. This clonotype was seen a handful of times. Its specificity is not known.

The V and J genes are TRBV5-4 and TRBJ1-2; 7 positions agree with TRBD1. This clonotype was sampled from a human donor with COVID-19. Sequencing used cultured CD4+ T cells from blood. CDR3 sequence (DNA): TGTGCCAGCAGCTTAGCCGACAGGGCCTATGGCTACACCTTC. Translating gives CASSLADRAYGYTF.